The next 15 T cell receptor beta chains were all read from a single sample in a study of blood T cell repertoires in COVID-19. Clones were sequenced by immunoSEQ multiplex PCR, and TCRdb holds only the in-frame ones, with some missing. The table lists 97,000 or so clones, 90% of them singletons, with about 1.8% in the top ten. The sequenced sample consisted of peripheral blood. The receptors were sampled from a man aged 55 to 70 with acute or convalescent COVID-19.

The chain couples TRBV18 to TRBJ2-1; 7 bases agree with TRBD2. The CDR3 is made up of 15 amino acids. Germline CDR1 KGHSH, CDR2 LQKENI. V lost 1 base to trimming and J lost 2 bases; unmatched junction nucleotides: 2. The CDR3: CASSPRGGPYNEQFF. The CDR3 DNA reads TGTGCCAGCTCACCACGGGGGGGTCCCTACAATGAGCAGTTCTTC.

The V call is TRBV3-1 (or the pseudogene TRBV3-2), the J call TRBJ1-3, with D possibly being TRBD1 (5 bases). This CDR3 is 17 amino acids long. Trimming removed 2 bases from V and 0 bases from J, with 14 bases in between. Germline CDR1 reads LGHDT; CDR2 reads YNNKEL (reference sequence). In DNA, the CDR3 is TGTGCCAGCAGCCAATTTACCACGGGGGGCTCTGGAAACACCATATATTTT. Protein product: CASSQFTTGGSGNTIYF.

The V gene is TRBV19, the J gene TRBJ2-2; TRBD2 matches 8 bases. The V gene's germline CDR1 is LNHDA and CDR2 SQIVND (reference sequence). The V and J ends lost 1 base and 7 bases, in that order; junction bases with no gene match: 5. The CDR3 length is 15 residues. CDR3 sequence (DNA): TGTGCCAGTAGTATAGCGGGGGGGCTGATCGGGGAGCTGTTTTTT. Its protein is CASSIAGGLIGELFF.

V usage is TRBV18 and J usage is TRBJ1-2; D not certain. This CDR3 contains 15 residues. Germline loops: CDR1 KGHSH, CDR2 LQKENI. With 2 bases removed from V and 2 bases from J, the gap between germline ends came to 12 bases. Written as DNA, the CDR3 is TGTGCCAGCTCACCATATACAGACACGAACTATGGCTACACCTTC. This sequence encodes CASSPYTDTNYGYTF.

This chain joins TRBV28 and TRBJ1-4, with 7 bases matching TRBD1. This CDR3 comprises 15 residues. CDR1 and CDR2 from the germline V gene are MDHEN and SYDVKM. The V segment lost 3 bases and the J segment 5 bases; nucleotides outside the gene matches: 6. The CDR3, as DNA: TGTGCCAGCAGTTTCCCCAGGGGGACCAATGAAAAACTGTTTTTT. Translated, it gives CASSFPRGTNEKLFF.

This clone was picked up one time. The genes are TRBV5-4 and TRBJ1-6, with 8 bases aligning to TRBD1. The CDR3 length is 15 residues. The V and J ends lost 0 bases and 7 bases, in that order; junction bases with no gene match: 3. The germline V gene encodes CDR1 SGHNT and CDR2 YYREEE (reference sequence). CDR3 loop: CASSLGDRWNSPLHF. The CDR3 DNA reads TGTGCCAGCAGCTTGGGGGACAGGTGGAATTCACCCCTCCACTTT.

The chain recombines TRBV5-1 with TRBJ2-1, with 7 bases lining up with TRBD2. Trimming took 4 bases from V and 6 from J; bases not matched to a gene: 7. Looked up from germline, CDR1 is SGHRS and CDR2 is YFSETQ. The CDR3 sequence is 14 residues long. The CDR3 DNA reads as TGCGCCAGCAGCGCAACTAGCGCGGGCAATGAGCAGTTCTTC. This codes for CASSATSAGNEQFF. The whole variable domain, filled in from reference TRBV5-1 and TRBJ2-1, reads KAGVTQTPRYLIKTRGQQVTLSCSPISGHRSVSWYQQTPGQGLQFLFEYFSETQRNKGNFPGRFSGRQFSNSRSEMNVSTLELGDSALYLCASSATSAGNEQFFGPGTRLTVL.

This sequence joins TRBV27 and TRBJ2-2; 13 nucleotides match TRBD2. Germline lookup yields CDR1 MNHEY and CDR2 SMNVEV (reference sequence). This CDR3 has 17 residues. Trimming cost V 5 bases and J 6 bases; bases outside gene matches: 9. The CDR3 coding sequence is TGTGCCAGCAGTCCACGGGGACTAGCGGGGAGGGCCGGGGAGCTGTTTTTT. This gives the protein CASSPRGLAGRAGELFF.

This rearrangement joins TRBV6-5 to TRBJ1-1; TRBD1 is a possible D gene (6 bases). The germline CDR1 and CDR2 sequences are MNHEY and SVGAGI. V was trimmed by 5 bases and J by 9 bases, leaving 19 bases between them. CDR3 length: 14 residues. The CDR3 reads CASSTGTLLRKAFF. DNA for the CDR3: TGTGCCAGCAGTACCGGGACACTCCTTAGGAAAGCTTTCTTT.

A note on this clone: Germline and junction disagree at one end, which may indicate a read error. J is TRBJ1-6 and V is TRBV9; tentative D call: TRBD1 (5 bases). CDR1 and CDR2 from the germline V gene are SGDLS and YYNGEE. This CDR3 comprises 14 residues. CDR3 nucleotide sequence: TGTGCCCGCAGCTCCGCGGGGGGGGGAGGACCCCTCCACTTT. Protein product: CARSSAGGGGPLHF.

This chain links TRBV7-9 with TRBJ1-2; D is possibly TRBD1 (5 bases). There are 15 residues in the CDR3. Between the trimmed V and J ends, which lost 1 base and 2 bases, there was a span of 11 bases. Germline CDR1 is SEHNR and CDR2 is FQNEAQ (reference sequence). Here the CDR3 reads CASSLVAGFNYGYTF. CDR3 in DNA: TGTGCCAGCAGCTTAGTGGCAGGGTTCAACTATGGCTACACCTTC.

The chain recombines TRBV7-9 with TRBJ2-1, with 11 bases lining up with TRBD2. Germline CDR1 is SEHNR and CDR2 is FQNEAQ (reference sequence). Germline trimming cut 3 bases from V and 6 bases from J; bases unmatched to any gene: 1. The CDR3 covers 14 residues. The chain's CDR3 is CASSFGTSGNEQFF. CDR3 bases: TGTGCCAGCAGCTTTGGGACTAGCGGCAATGAGCAGTTCTTC.

The chain uses TRBV6-5 and TRBJ2-7; TRBD2 is a possible D gene (6 bases). Trimming removed 11 bases at V and 0 bases at J, with 8 bases between. The CDR3 is 11 residues long. The germline V gene has CDR1 MNHEY and CDR2 SVGAGI. The CDR3: CAGGSSYEQYF. In DNA form, the CDR3 reads TGTGCCGGAGGGAGCTCCTACGAGCAGTACTTC.

The chain joins TRBV30 to TRBJ2-6; the D is unclear. The CDR3 spans 17 residues. The germline V and J ends were trimmed by 0 bases and 0 bases, with 12 bases remaining between them. Germline loops: CDR1 GTSNPN, CDR2 SVGIG (reference sequence). For the CDR3, the DNA is TGTGCCTGGAGTGTAGGCCTGAGGCGCTCTGGGGCCAACGTCCTGACTTTC. This gives the protein CAWSVGLRRSGANVLTF.

The V and J genes are TRBV6-5 and TRBJ2-1; 7 bases line up with TRBD2. V gave up 2 bases and J gave up 2 bases; unmatched junction bases: 3. The germline V gene has CDR1 MNHEY and CDR2 SVGAGI. The CDR3 loop spans 15 amino acids. The CDR3 region is CASSYGAGAYNEQFF. The CDR3 region has the DNA TGTGCCAGCAGTTACGGGGCGGGAGCCTACAATGAGCAGTTCTTC.